These 8 T cell receptor beta chains originate from one sample sequenced in a study of tissue T cells after allogeneic stem cell transplantation. Here immunoSEQ multiplex PCR was the method, and the copy in TCRdb shows in-frame clones only, minus some. The table lists about 4,900 clones, approximately 50% of them singletons. Time point in this sample: mouse harvest day 14 after allogeneic transplant. The graft held 10^6 splenic CD5+ T cells and 10^7 T-cell-depleted bone marrow cells. The material sequenced was gut tissue. The receptors stem from a female BALB/c mouse given C57BL/6 T cells with graft-versus-host disease after an allogeneic hematopoietic cell transplant.

This clone is a singleton in its sample. Mouse names are used for the genes. The read stops 1 residue short of the end of the CDR3; the missing end is completed from the germline J gene. The chain joins TRBV16 to TRBJ2-3, with 7 positions matching TRBD1. The germline V gene encodes CDR1 SGHSA and CDR2 FRNQAP. Trimming took 3 bases from V and 0 from J; bases not matched to a gene: 3. There are 15 residues in the CDR3. CDR3 amino acids: CASSFGTASAETLYF. CDR3 bases read: TGTGCAAGCAGCTTCGGGACAGCTAGTGCAGAAACGCTGTAT. Combining the CDR3 with reference TRBV16 and TRBJ2-3 gives the whole variable domain NAGVIQTPRHKVTGKGQEATLWCEPISGHSAVFWYRQTIVQGLEFLTYFRNQAPIDDSGMPKERFSAQMPNQSHSTLKIQSTQPQDSAVYLCASSFGTASAETLYFGSGTRLTVL.

A few counts support this clone. Mouse names are used for the genes. The read stops 1 residue short of the end of the CDR3; the missing end is completed from the germline J gene. V and J are TRBV3 and TRBJ1-5; TRBD1 might be the D (6 bases). This CDR3 has 13 residues. Germline loops: CDR1 SNHLY, CDR2 FYNGKV (reference sequence). Between the trimmed V and J ends, which lost 5 bases and 4 bases, there was a span of 9 bases. The CDR3 sequence: CASSPGQNQAPLF. The covered CDR3 bases are TGTGCCAGCAGCCCGGGACAAAACCAGGCTCCGCTT.

The table lists this clone with a few counts. Gene labels here are mouse ones. The sequence runs out 1 residue before the end of the CDR3; the remainder is reconstructed from the germline J gene. The genes are TRBV19 and TRBJ2-1, with D unclear. The V gene lost 2 bases and the J gene lost 1 base, with 10 bases spanning the gap. The CDR3 runs to 15 residues. Germline V gene data show CDR1 as FNHDT and CDR2 as SITEND (reference sequence). The CDR3 region is CASSIRNKNYAEQFF. CDR3 bases read: TGTGCCAGCAGTATTAGGAACAAGAACTATGCTGAGCAGTTC.

Concerning this clone itself: Gene names denote mouse genes. The sequence runs out 1 residue before the end of the CDR3; the remainder is reconstructed from the germline J gene. The genes are TRBV14 and TRBJ1-2, with D perhaps TRBD1 (5 bases). With 2 bases removed from V and 4 bases from J, the gap between germline ends came to 9 bases. Germline V lookup: CDR1 SGHDT, CDR2 FRDEAV. This CDR3 is 13 amino acids long. The CDR3 loop is CASSLGESSDYTF. Partial CDR3 DNA: TGTGCCAGCAGTTTGGGGGAGAGCTCCGACTACACC.

As to this clone: These gene names are mouse names. The CDR3 goes on 1 residue after the read ends, and that part is filled in from the germline J gene. The chain employs TRBV19 and TRBJ1-1; 7 bases align to TRBD1. Trimming cost V 5 bases and J 0 bases; bases outside gene matches: 4. The CDR3 has 14 amino acids. The germline CDR1 and CDR2 sequences are FNHDT and SITEND (reference sequence). The CDR3 spells CASSATGTNTEVFF. Incomplete CDR3 DNA: TGTGCCAGCAGCGCGACAGGGACAAACACAGAAGTCTTC. Based on the CDR3 plus reference TRBV19 and TRBJ1-1, the full variable domain is GGIITQTPKFLIGQEGQKLTLKCQQNFNHDTMYWYRQDSGKGLRLIYYSITENDLQKGDLSEGYDASREKKSSFSLTVTSAQKNEMAVFLCASSATGTNTEVFFGKGTRLTVV.

Only a few counts were recorded for this clone. Here the gene names and germline are mouse. Read sequence stops 1 residue before the CDR3 end, and the germline J gene provides the missing end. The gene calls are TRBV13-2 and TRBJ2-4; D is undetermined. Per the germline V gene, CDR1 is NNHNN and CDR2 is SYGAGS (reference sequence). V lost 2 bases to trimming and J lost 0 bases, with 7 bases between them. The CDR3 runs to 14 residues. The CDR3 DNA, read in part, is TGTGCCAGCGGTGAAATGGGTAGTCAAAACACCTTGTAC. Translating it yields CASGEMGSQNTLY. The CDR3 in full is CASGEMGSQNTLYF.

This clone rates as medium-sized. Gene names are mouse gene names. Sequencing ends 1 residue short of the CDR3 end; the germline J gene provides the rest. V is TRBV26 and J is TRBJ1-3; D is unresolved. Germline CDR1 and CDR2: KGHPV and FQNQEV (reference sequence). The CDR3 consists of 14 residues. V shed 5 bases and J shed 0 bases, with 8 bases lying between them. The CDR3 loop reads CASSRQNSGNTLYF. The covered CDR3 bases are TGTGCCAGCAGTAGGCAAAATTCTGGAAATACGCTCTAT.

With respect to this clone: Any gene name here is a mouse gene name. Incomplete CDR3 DNA: TGTGCCAGCAGTCCAACAGGGTGGCAAGACACCCAGTAC. This encodes CASSPTGWQDTQY. The entire CDR3 protein is CASSPTGWQDTQYF. The chain employs TRBV26 and TRBJ2-5; TRBD1 is a possible D gene (6 bases). Read coverage stops 1 residue before the CDR3 terminus; the germline J gene supplies the remainder. Germline values: CDR1 KGHPV, CDR2 FQNQEV (reference sequence). This CDR3 comprises 14 residues. Trimming removed 4 bases from V and 3 bases from J, with 11 bases in between.